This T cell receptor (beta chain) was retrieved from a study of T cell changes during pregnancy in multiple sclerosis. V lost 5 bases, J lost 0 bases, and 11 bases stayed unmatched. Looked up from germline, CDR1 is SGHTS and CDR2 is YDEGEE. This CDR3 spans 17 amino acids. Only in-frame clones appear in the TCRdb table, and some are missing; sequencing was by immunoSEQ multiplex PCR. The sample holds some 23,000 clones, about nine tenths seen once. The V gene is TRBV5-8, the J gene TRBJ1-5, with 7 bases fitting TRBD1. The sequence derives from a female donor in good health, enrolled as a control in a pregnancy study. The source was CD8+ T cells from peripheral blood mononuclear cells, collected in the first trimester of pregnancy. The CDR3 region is CASSTRTGSYSNQPQHF. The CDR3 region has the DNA TGTGCCAGCAGTACCCGGACAGGCTCCTATAGCAATCAGCCCCAGCATTTT.